This T cell receptor (beta chain) stems from a study of T-cell reconstitution after alpha-beta-depleted transplantation in children. Unique molecular identifiers tagged the TCRbeta library. Each CDR3 protein gets one entry after TCRdb re-called the PCR reads with MiXCR. Of roughly 280,000 distinct CDR3 sequences listed, around 10% are singletons. The CDR3 runs to 13 residues. Trimming cost V 4 bases and J 7 bases; bases outside gene matches: 3. Germline loops: CDR1 SSHAT, CDR2 FNYEAQ (reference sequence). In this sample, this clonotype turned up a few times. This receptor was identified in a male patient aged 2-15 years who had a stem cell transplant for chronic granulomatous disease, so the T cells may come from the graft donor. The specimen was peripheral blood, collected 180 days after TCRalphabeta/CD19-depleted stem cell transplant. This rearrangement joins TRBV7-7 to TRBJ2-1, with TRBD1 matching over 8 bases. CDR3 amino acids: CASSSDRGNEQFF. CDR3 DNA: TGTGCCAGCAGCTCAGACAGGGGAAATGAGCAGTTCTTC.